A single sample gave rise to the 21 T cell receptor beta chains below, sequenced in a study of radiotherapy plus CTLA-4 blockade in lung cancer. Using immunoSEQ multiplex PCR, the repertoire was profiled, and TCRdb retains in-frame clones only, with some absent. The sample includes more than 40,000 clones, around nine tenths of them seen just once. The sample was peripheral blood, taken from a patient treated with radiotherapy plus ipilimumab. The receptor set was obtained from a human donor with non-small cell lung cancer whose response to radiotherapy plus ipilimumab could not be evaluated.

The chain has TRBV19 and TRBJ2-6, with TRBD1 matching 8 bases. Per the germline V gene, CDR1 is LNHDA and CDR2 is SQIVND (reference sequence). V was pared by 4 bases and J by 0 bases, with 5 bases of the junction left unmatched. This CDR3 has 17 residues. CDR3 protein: CASSKAGGFSGANVLTF. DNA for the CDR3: TGTGCCAGTAGTAAGGCAGGGGGCTTCTCTGGGGCCAACGTCCTGACTTTC.

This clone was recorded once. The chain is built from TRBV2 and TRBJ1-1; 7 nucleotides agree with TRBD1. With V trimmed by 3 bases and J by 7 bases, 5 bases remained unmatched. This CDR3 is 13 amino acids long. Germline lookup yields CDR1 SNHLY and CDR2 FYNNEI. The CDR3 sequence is CASSDTGAVEAFF. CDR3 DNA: TGTGCCAGCAGTGATACAGGGGCGGTTGAAGCTTTCTTT. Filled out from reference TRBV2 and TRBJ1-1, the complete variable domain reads EPEVTQTPSHQVTQMGQEVILRCVPISNHLYFYWYRQILGQKVEFLVSFYNNEISEKSEIFDDQFSVERPDGSNFTLKIRSTKLEDSAMYFCASSDTGAVEAFFGQGTRLTVV.

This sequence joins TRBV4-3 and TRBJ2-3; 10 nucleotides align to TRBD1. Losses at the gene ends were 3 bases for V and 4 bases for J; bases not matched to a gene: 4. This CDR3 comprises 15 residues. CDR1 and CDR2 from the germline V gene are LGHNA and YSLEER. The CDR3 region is CASSQSGQGADTQYF. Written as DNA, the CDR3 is TGCGCCAGCAGCCAGTCCGGACAGGGGGCAGATACGCAGTATTTT.

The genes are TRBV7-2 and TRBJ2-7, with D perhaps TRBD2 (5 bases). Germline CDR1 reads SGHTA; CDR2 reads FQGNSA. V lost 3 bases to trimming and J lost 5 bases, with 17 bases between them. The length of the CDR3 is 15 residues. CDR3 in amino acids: CASSFWGALFHEQYF. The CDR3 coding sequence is TGTGCCAGCAGCTTCTGGGGAGCCCTCTTCCACGAGCAGTACTTC.

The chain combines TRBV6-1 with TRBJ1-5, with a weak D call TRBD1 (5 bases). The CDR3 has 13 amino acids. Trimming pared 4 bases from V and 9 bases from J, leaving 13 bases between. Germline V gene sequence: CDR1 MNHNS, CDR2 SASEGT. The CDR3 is CASSAGGGWPQHF. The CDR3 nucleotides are TGTGCCAGCAGTGCTGGGGGGGGTTGGCCCCAGCATTTT.

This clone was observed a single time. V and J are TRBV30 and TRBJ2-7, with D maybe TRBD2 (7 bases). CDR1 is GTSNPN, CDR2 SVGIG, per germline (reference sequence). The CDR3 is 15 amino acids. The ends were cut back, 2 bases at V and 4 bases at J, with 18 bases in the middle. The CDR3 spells CAWSHGGGDFYEQYF. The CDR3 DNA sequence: TGTGCCTGGAGTCACGGAGGGGGGGATTTTTACGAGCAGTACTTC.

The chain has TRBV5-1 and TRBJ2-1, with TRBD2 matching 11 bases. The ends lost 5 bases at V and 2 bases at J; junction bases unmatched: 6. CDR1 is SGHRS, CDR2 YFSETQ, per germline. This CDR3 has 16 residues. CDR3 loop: CASSGLAGGPYNEQFF. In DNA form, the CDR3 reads TGCGCCAGCAGTGGGCTAGCGGGAGGTCCCTACAATGAGCAGTTCTTC.

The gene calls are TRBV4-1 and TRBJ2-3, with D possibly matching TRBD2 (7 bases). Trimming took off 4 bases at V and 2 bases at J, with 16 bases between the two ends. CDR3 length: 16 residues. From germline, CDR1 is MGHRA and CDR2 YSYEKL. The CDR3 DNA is TGCGCCAGCAGCCGGGTGGGGGGGCGTAACACAGATACGCAGTATTTT. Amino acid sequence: CASSRVGGRNTDTQYF.

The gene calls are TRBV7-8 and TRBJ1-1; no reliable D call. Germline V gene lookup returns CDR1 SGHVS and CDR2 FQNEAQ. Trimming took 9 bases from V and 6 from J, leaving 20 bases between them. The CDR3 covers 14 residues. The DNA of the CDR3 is TGTGCCAGTCTCGCGGGCACCTCCTCCTCTGAAGCTTTCTTT. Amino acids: CASLAGTSSSEAFF. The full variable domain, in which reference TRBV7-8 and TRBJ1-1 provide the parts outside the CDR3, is GAGVSQSPRYKVAKRGQDVALRCDPISGHVSLFWYQQALGQGPEFLTYFQNEAQLDKSGLPSDRFFAERPEGSVSTLKIQRTQQEDSAVYLCASLAGTSSSEAFFGQGTRLTVV.

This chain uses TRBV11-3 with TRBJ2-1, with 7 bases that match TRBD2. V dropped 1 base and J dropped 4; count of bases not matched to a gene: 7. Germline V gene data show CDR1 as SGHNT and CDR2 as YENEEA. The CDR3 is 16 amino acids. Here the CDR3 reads CASSLGGGSSYNEQFF. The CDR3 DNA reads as TGTGCCAGCAGCTTAGGGGGGGGTTCTTCTTACAATGAGCAGTTCTTC.

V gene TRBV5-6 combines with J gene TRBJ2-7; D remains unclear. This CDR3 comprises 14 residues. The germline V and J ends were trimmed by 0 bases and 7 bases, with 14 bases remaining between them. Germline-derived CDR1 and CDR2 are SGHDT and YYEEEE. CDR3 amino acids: CASSLGVSLSEQYF. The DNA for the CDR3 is TGTGCCAGCAGCTTGGGAGTTTCTCTCTCGGAGCAGTACTTC. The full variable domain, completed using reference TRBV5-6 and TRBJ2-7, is DAGVTQSPTHLIKTRGQQVTLRCSPKSGHDTVSWYQQALGQGPQFIFQYYEEEERQRGNFPDRFSGHQFPNYSSELNVNALLLGDSALYLCASSLGVSLSEQYFGPGTRLTVT.

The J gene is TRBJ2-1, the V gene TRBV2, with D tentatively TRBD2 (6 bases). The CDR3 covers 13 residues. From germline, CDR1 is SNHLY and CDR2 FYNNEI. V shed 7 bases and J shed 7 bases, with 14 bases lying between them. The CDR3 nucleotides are TGTGCCAGCACACGACTAGTCAGGAATGAGCAGTTCTTC. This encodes CASTRLVRNEQFF.

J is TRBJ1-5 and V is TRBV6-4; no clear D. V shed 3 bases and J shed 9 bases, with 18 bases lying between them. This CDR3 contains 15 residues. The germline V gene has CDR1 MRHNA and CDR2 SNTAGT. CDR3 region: CASSEDAGGGPPQHF. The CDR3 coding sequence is TGTGCCAGCAGTGAAGACGCAGGTGGAGGCCCGCCCCAGCATTTT.

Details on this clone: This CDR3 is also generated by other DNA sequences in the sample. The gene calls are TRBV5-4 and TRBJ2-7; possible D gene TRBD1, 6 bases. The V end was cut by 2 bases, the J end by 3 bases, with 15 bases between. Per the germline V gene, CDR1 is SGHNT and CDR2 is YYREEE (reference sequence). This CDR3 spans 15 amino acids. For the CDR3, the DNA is TGTGCCAGCAGCTTAGACAGGACCCATGGCTACGAGCAGTACTTC. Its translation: CASSLDRTHGYEQYF. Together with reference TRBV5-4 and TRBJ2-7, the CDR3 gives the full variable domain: ETGVTQSPTHLIKTRGQQVTLRCSSQSGHNTVSWYQQALGQGPQFIFQYYREEENGRGNFPPRFSGLQFPNYSSELNVNALELDDSALYLCASSLDRTHGYEQYFGPGTRLTVT.

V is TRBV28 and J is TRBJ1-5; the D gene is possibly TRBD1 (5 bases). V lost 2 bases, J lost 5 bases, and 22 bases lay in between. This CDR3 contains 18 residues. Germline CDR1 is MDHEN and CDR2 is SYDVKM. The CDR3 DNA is TGTGCCAGCAGTTTAACCCCCCCCGGCCGGCGGGGGGATCAGCCCCAGCATTTT. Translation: CASSLTPPGRRGDQPQHF.

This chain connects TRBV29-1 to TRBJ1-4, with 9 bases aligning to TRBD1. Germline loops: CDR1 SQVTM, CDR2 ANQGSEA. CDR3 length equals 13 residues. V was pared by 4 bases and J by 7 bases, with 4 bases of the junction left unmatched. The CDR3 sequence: CSVGGQGSEKLFF. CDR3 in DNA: TGCAGCGTTGGGGGACAGGGAAGTGAAAAACTGTTTTTT.

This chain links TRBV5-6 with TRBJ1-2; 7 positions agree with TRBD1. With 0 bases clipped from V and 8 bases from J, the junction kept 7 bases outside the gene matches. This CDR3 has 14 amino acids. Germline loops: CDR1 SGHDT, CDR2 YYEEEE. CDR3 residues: CASSLAGQRFGYTF. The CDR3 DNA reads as TGTGCCAGCAGCTTGGCGGGACAGCGGTTCGGCTACACCTTC.

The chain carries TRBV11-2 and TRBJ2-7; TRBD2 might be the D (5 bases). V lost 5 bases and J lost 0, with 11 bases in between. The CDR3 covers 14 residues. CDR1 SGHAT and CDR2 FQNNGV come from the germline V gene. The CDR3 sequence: CASSPRAVSYEQYF. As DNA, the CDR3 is TGTGCCAGCAGCCCGAGGGCAGTCTCCTACGAGCAGTACTTC.

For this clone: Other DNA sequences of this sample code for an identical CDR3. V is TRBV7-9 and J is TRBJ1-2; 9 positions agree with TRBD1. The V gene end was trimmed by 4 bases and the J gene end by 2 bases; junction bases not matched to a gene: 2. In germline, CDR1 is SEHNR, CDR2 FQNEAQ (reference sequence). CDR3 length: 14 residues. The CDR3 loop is CASSSGTGNYGYTF. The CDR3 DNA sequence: TGTGCCAGCAGCTCTGGGACAGGGAACTATGGCTACACCTTC.

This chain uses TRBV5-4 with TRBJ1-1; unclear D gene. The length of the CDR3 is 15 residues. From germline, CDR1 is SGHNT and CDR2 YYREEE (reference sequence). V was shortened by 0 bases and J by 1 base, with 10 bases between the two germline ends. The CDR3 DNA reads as TGTGCCAGCAGCTTGGGTGGCCGATCGAACACTGAAGCTTTCTTT. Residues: CASSLGGRSNTEAFF.

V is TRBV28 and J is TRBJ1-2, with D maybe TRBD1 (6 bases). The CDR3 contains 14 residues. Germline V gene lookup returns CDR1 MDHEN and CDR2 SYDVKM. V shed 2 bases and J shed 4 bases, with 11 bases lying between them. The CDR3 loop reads CASSLHTGTYGYTF. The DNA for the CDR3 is TGTGCCAGCAGTTTACATACAGGGACCTATGGCTACACCTTC.